Sequencing of this T cell receptor beta chain was carried out in a study of metastatic and nonmetastatic thyroid tumors. Study background: Repertoires of blood and of tissue (tumor or nodule) from malignant and benign thyroid patients were compared.

Per germline, CDR1 LGHDT and CDR2 YNNKEL (reference sequence). V was clipped by 4 bases and J by 4 bases; unmatched bases: 7. CDR3 length: 18 residues. Under the authors' procedure: It was from CDR3 differences across clinicopathological groups that a distant-metastasis classifier for papillary thyroid cancer was built. TCRdb re-processed the PCR reads through MiXCR. Here the V and J calls rest on TCRdb's processing, not on the authors' analysis. The sample has around 22,000 clones; approximately 19% are singletons. This clone was detected many times. Antigen specificity is unknown. Until they underwent thyroid surgery, no patient had received any treatment. Findings and limits, study-wide: As reported, TCR beta diversity in blood and tumor was significantly higher in malignant thyroid tumors than in benign nodules.

The origin of this receptor is a male donor with papillary thyroid cancer or a benign thyroid nodule (not recorded which). Some clones in this sample may be carry-over from other donors' samples. The chain employs TRBV3-1 and TRBJ2-2, with 15 bases aligning to TRBD2. Sequenced: blood. DNA of the CDR3: TGTGCCAGCAGCCGTGGACTAGCGGGAGGGTCGGGCACCGGGGAGCTGTTTTTT. Encoded protein: CASSRGLAGGSGTGELFF.